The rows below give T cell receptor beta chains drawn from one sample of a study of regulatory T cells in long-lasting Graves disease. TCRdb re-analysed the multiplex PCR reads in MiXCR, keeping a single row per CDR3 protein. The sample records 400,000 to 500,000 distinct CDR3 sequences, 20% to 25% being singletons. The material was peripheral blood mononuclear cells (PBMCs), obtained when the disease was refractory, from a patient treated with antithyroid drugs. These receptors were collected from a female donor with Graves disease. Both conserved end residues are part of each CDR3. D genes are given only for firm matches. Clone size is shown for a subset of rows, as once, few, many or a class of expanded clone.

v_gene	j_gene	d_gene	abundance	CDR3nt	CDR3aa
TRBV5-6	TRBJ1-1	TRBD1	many	TGTGCCAGCAGCAAGGGACAGAGAGAAATGAACACTGAAGCTTTCTTT	CASSKGQREMNTEAFF
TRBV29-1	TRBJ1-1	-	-	TGCAGCACCACCGCCCCCACAGGTCTGAACACTGAAGCTTTCTTT	CSTTAPTGLNTEAFF
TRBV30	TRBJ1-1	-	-	TGTGCCTGGAGTGTACCCGGGACACTGACTGAAGCTTTCTTT	CAWSVPGTLTEAFF
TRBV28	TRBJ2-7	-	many	TGTGCCAGCAGCTTAGACCACTACGAGCAGTACTTC	CASSLDHYEQYF
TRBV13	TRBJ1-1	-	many	TGTGCCAGCAGCTTCGGTTCAGGGAAGGTAGGCGCTGAAGCTTTCTTT	CASSFGSGKVGAEAFF
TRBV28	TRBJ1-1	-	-	TGTGCCAGCCGCTGGGGACAAATGAACACTGAAGCTTTCTTT	CASRWGQMNTEAFF
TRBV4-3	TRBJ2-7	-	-	TGCGCCAGCAGCCAAGAACGAGGCAGCTCCTACGGGCAGTACTTC	CASSQERGSSYGQYF
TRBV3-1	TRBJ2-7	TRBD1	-	TGTGCCAGCAGCCAAGAACCCAGACGGGGACAGGGATCCGAGCAGTACTTC	CASSQEPRRGQGSEQYF
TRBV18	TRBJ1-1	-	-	TGTGCCAGCTCAGGGGACACGGGAATCGCTGAAGCTTTCTTT	CASSGDTGIAEAFF
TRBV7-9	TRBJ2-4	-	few	TGTGCCAGCAGCTTCCAGGCACCCCTAGCCAAAAACATTCAGTACTTC	CASSFQAPLAKNIQYF
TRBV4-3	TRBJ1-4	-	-	TGCGCCAGCAGCCAAGCAGCAGGGGATGAAAAACTGTTTTTT	CASSQAAGDEKLFF
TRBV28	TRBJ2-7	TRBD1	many	TGTGCCAGCAGTTTTAGGGGGCCCCCCTACGAGCAGTACTTC	CASSFRGPPYEQYF
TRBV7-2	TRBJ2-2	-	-	TGTGCCAGCAGCTTAGTATCAGTGGGCAGCACCGGGGAGCTGTTTTTT	CASSLVSVGSTGELFF
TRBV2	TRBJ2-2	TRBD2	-	TGTGCCAGCAGTTTAGAGCGGGAGAACACCGGGGAGCTGTTTTTT	CASSLERENTGELFF
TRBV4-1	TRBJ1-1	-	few	TGCGCCAGCAGCCAATACGAGGGTGGGGGGAACACTGAAGCTTTCTTT	CASSQYEGGGNTEAFF
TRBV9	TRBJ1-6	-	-	TGTGCCAGCAGCGTAGAAGATTTGGGATCACCCCTCCACTTT	CASSVEDLGSPLHF
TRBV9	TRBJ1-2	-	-	TGTGCCAGCAGCGTAGCTTCAGGGAACTATGGCTACACCTTC	CASSVASGNYGYTF
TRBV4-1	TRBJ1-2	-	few	TGCGCCAGCAGCCAAACAGAAACCGGGGCCAGGGGAGGCTACACCTTC	CASSQTETGARGGYTF
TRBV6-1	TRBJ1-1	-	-	TGTGCCAGCTCACCACCCCACGGGGGGGGAGTGAACACTGAAGCTTTCTTT	CASSPPHGGGVNTEAFF
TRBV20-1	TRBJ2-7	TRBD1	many	TGCAGTGCTACGGAAGGGACAGGGACGGCCTACGAGCAGTACTTC	CSATEGTGTAYEQYF
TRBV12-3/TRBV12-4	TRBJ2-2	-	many	TGTGCCAGCATAAGGGGGAACACCGGGGAGCTGTTTTTT	CASIRGNTGELFF
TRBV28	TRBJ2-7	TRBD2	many	TGTGCCAGCAGTTTCCGGGGGTCGGGACTTAGCGGGAGTCGAGACTTC	CASSFRGSGLSGSRDF
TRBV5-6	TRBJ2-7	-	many	TGTGCCAGCAGCTTGGGTCTACCGGCCGAGCAGTACTTC	CASSLGLPAEQYF
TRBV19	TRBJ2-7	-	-	TGTGCCAGTAGTATTGGGCGGGCGGCGTCCTACGAGCAGTACTTC	CASSIGRAASYEQYF
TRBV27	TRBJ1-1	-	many	TGTGCCAGCAGTTCGGACTGGATGGGGGCAGGTAAAACTTTCTTT	CASSSDWMGAGKTFF
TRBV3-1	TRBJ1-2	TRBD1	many	TGTGCCAGCAGCCAAGATCCGAACAGGGGTGGCTACACCTTC	CASSQDPNRGGYTF
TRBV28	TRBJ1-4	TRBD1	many	TGTGCCAGCAGTCAGACAGGGAATTTTGAAAAACTGTTTTTT	CASSQTGNFEKLFF
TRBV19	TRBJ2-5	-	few	TGTGCCAGTGGGTACGGTCAAGAGACCCAGTACTTC	CASGYGQETQYF
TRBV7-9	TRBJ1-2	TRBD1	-	TGTGCCAGCAGCTTACCCAGGGGGCTGACTAACTATGGCTACACCTTC	CASSLPRGLTNYGYTF
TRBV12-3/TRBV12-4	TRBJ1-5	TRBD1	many	TGTGCCAGCAGCCACCGGACAGGGGCTAACCAGCCCCAGCATTTT	CASSHRTGANQPQHF
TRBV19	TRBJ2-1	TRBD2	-	TGTGCCAGTAGTATTAGCGGGGGGGCCTACAATGAGCAGTTCTTC	CASSISGGAYNEQFF
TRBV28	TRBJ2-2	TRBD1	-	TGTGCCAGCAGTTCGTGGGACAGGGGAACCGGGGAGCTGTTTTTT	CASSSWDRGTGELFF
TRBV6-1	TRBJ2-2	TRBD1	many	TGTGCCAGCACCCTAGTGGGGACAGCTGGCACCGGGGAGCTGTTTTTT	CASTLVGTAGTGELFF
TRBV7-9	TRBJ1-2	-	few	TGTGCCAGCAGCTCCACCCTCCAGGCGGGTGGCTACACCTTC	CASSSTLQAGGYTF
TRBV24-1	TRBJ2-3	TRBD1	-	TGTGCCACCAGTGTTACAGGGGCTAAGGGCACAGATACGCAGTATTTT	CATSVTGAKGTDTQYF
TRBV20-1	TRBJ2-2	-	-	TGCAGTGCCCAGCGAGCGGGTGGCTGGACCGGGGAGCTGTTTTTT	CSAQRAGGWTGELFF
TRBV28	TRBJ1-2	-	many	TGTGCCAGCAGTTGGAGGGGAAACTCTAACTATGGCTACACCTTC	CASSWRGNSNYGYTF
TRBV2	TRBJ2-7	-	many	TGTGCCAGCAGCAGGGGTAGGGCGTACGAGCAGTACTTC	CASSRGRAYEQYF
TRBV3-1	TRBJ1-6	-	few	TGTGCCAGCAGCCAAAATGGGCAACCCGATAATTCACCCCTCCACTTT	CASSQNGQPDNSPLHF
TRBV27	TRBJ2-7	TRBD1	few	TGTGCCAGCAGCCGGGACAGGGTAAGGTACGAGCAGTACTTC	CASSRDRVRYEQYF
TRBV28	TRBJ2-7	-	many	TGTGCCAGCACCACCGGACCGGGACTCGAGCAGTACTTC	CASTTGPGLEQYF
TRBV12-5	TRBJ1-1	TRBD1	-	TGTGCTAGTGCCATCAAGGGGGCAGGCGCGGACACTGAAGCTTTCTTT	CASAIKGAGADTEAFF
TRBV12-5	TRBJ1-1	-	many	TGTGCTAGTGGTTGGGAACAGGGATCCACTGAAGCTTTCTTT	CASGWEQGSTEAFF
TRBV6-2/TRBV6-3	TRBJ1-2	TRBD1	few	TGTGCCAGCACCCCCCTACAGGGGCGGGCGGATGGCTACACCTTC	CASTPLQGRADGYTF
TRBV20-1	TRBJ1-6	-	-	TGCAGTGCTGGGGACGGGGCCTGGAGATCACCCCTCCACTTT	CSAGDGAWRSPLHF
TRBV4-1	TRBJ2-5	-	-	TGCGCCAGCAGCCAAGATCAGTCGGCTTTCCAAGAGACCCAGTACTTC	CASSQDQSAFQETQYF
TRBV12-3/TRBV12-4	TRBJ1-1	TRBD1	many	TGTGCCAGCAGTACCTCACAGGGGATCACTGAAGCTTTCTTT	CASSTSQGITEAFF
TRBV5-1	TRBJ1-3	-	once	TGCGCCAGCAGCTTGGAATTAGGGGGCTCTGGAAACACCATATATTTT	CASSLELGGSGNTIYF
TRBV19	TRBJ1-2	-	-	TGTGCCAGTAGTATTTCCCGGGACTATGGCTACACCTTC	CASSISRDYGYTF
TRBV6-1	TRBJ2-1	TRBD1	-	TGTGCCAGCAGGGACAGGGGTTCCTACAATGAGCAGTTCTTC	CASRDRGSYNEQFF
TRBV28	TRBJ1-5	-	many	TGTGCCAGCAGTCCTCAAACCGTCGGGCCCCAGCATTTT	CASSPQTVGPQHF
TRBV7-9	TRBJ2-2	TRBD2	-	TGTGCCAGCAGCTCGCAGCGGGGAGAGAACACCGGGGAGCTGTTTTTT	CASSSQRGENTGELFF